These T cell receptor beta chains were read from a single sample in a study of cytomegalovirus exposure and HLA in healthy donors. Measured with immunoSEQ multiplex PCR; TCRdb has only the in-frame clones, and not every one. The repertoire holds more than 90,000 clones, with roughly four fifths as singletons. The specimen was PBMCs. The receptor source for this set is a man under 40 in good health and CMV-seronegative. The conserved cysteine and the conserved F or W are not part of the CDR3 here. Fields, in order: V gene, J gene, CDR3 protein.

v_gene: TRBV29-1; j_gene: TRBJ2-2; CDR3aa: GAGVNTGELF
v_gene: TRBV19; j_gene: TRBJ1-1; CDR3aa: ASSTPRTGGTEAF
v_gene: TRBV5-1; j_gene: TRBJ2-2; CDR3aa: ASSLGTSGKDTGELF
v_gene: TRBV9; j_gene: TRBJ1-2; CDR3aa: ASSVDAGLYGYT
v_gene: TRBV5-4; j_gene: TRBJ1-4; CDR3aa: ASSSKQGVGDEKLF
v_gene: TRBV5-6; j_gene: TRBJ1-1; CDR3aa: ASSAGGGSEAF
v_gene: TRBV6-1; j_gene: TRBJ1-5; CDR3aa: ASSGDWGVRQPQH
v_gene: TRBV4-1; j_gene: TRBJ2-2; CDR3aa: ASSQAGFTGELF
v_gene: TRBV6-1; j_gene: TRBJ1-5; CDR3aa: ASSEALIRGPQH
v_gene: TRBV7-2; j_gene: TRBJ2-5; CDR3aa: ASSSRDRGETQY
v_gene: TRBV18; j_gene: TRBJ1-6; CDR3aa: ASSPLQDRGKSPLH
v_gene: TRBV7-3; j_gene: TRBJ2-2; CDR3aa: ASSRGSGELF
v_gene: TRBV10-3; j_gene: TRBJ2-1; CDR3aa: AISESGQGYNEQF
v_gene: TRBV29-1; j_gene: TRBJ2-2; CDR3aa: SVARGNTGELF
v_gene: TRBV10-3; j_gene: TRBJ2-1; CDR3aa: AISPTGTSGTNEQF
v_gene: TRBV21-1; j_gene: TRBJ1-5; CDR3aa: ASSCRSGTGEQYSNQPQH
v_gene: TRBV6-1; j_gene: TRBJ1-2; CDR3aa: ASSEVRGQLGGYT
v_gene: TRBV7-6; j_gene: TRBJ2-7; CDR3aa: ASSPLLGTSYEQY
v_gene: TRBV18; j_gene: TRBJ1-3; CDR3aa: ASSLETGLAGNTIY
v_gene: TRBV11-2; j_gene: TRBJ1-6; CDR3aa: ASCGRQPNSPLH
v_gene: TRBV7-6; j_gene: TRBJ2-3; CDR3aa: ASSSGTGRTDTQY
v_gene: TRBV7-3; j_gene: TRBJ2-5; CDR3aa: ASRMTGLNQETQY
v_gene: TRBV11-3; j_gene: TRBJ1-1; CDR3aa: ASSPTPGSAEAF
v_gene: TRBV6-5; j_gene: TRBJ1-1; CDR3aa: ASSYQGGTEAF
v_gene: TRBV7-8; j_gene: TRBJ1-2; CDR3aa: ASSLQGERGYT
v_gene: TRBV4-1; j_gene: TRBJ2-5; CDR3aa: ASSQGRNQETQY
v_gene: TRBV18; j_gene: TRBJ1-1; CDR3aa: ASSPPGQFEAF
v_gene: TRBV5-4; j_gene: TRBJ1-6; CDR3aa: ASNKQGTYNSPLH
v_gene: TRBV7-9; j_gene: TRBJ1-2; CDR3aa: ASSPGTGAGGYT
v_gene: TRBV7-9; j_gene: TRBJ1-2; CDR3aa: ASSRGTQGGYGYT